Sequencing of this T cell receptor beta chain was carried out in a study of OX40 agonist ivuxolimab in advanced cancers. CDR1 is SGHDT and CDR2 is YYEEEE in the germline V gene. V lost 4 bases and J lost 3, with 7 bases in between. This CDR3 spans 12 amino acids. Repertoires were generated with immunoSEQ multiplex PCR, while TCRdb's copy carries only in-frame clones and drops some. The sample yields approximately 58,000 clones, about 86% seen once. The sequence was collected from an adult with an advanced solid tumor such as melanoma, head and neck, liver or kidney cancer. The V call is TRBV5-6, the J call TRBJ2-5, with TRBD1 as a possible D gene (5 bases). This material consisted of CD4+ or CD8+ T cells sorted from blood, taken in a trial of the OX40 agonist ivuxolimab. CDR3 DNA sequence: TGTGCCAGCAGCGTCAGGGAAGAGACCCAGTACTTC. Protein: CASSVREETQYF.